A selection of T cell receptor beta chains follows, all from one sample in a study of blood T cell repertoires in COVID-19. Sequencing used immunoSEQ multiplex PCR; TCRdb keeps in-frame clones, though not all of them. The sample records approximately 170,000 clones, about 92% being singletons. The specimen sequenced was peripheral blood. The source of these receptors is a man aged 55-75 years with active or convalescent COVID-19. Each CDR3 is given with its conserved first and last residue. D genes are given only for firm matches. Clone size, where shown, is once, few, many, or a class for clones that have expanded.

j_call	clone_size	d_call	v_call	cdr3_nt	cdr3_aa
TRBJ1-2	-	-	TRBV15	TGTGCCACCAGCAGAGATATCGGCGGTAACTATGGCTACACCTTC	CATSRDIGGNYGYTF
TRBJ1-1	-	TRBD1	TRBV18	TGTGCCAGCTCACGGGACAGGGGCCCGAACACTGAAGCTTTCTTT	CASSRDRGPNTEAFF
TRBJ1-3	-	-	TRBV5-4	TGTGCCAGCAGCTTGCCGGGGGGTGGAGGAAACACCATATATTTT	CASSLPGGGGNTIYF
TRBJ2-3	-	TRBD1	TRBV10-3	TGTGCCATCCGACCACAGGGGGCAGATACGCAGTATTTT	CAIRPQGADTQYF
TRBJ2-1	-	TRBD1	TRBV11-2	TGTGCCAGCAGCTTAAGGGACAGGGGAGGACCCTACAATGAGCAGTTCTTC	CASSLRDRGGPYNEQFF
TRBJ2-5	-	TRBD2	TRBV3-1/TRBV3-2	TGTGCCAGCAGCCAATATAATGGTGGCGTGTCTGGACTAGCTGAGACCCAGTACTTC	CASSQYNGGVSGLAETQYF
TRBJ1-3	-	-	TRBV19	TGTGCCAGTAGTATTATTTCGCAGGCCATCTCTGGAAACACCATATATTTT	CASSIISQAISGNTIYF
TRBJ1-1	-	-	TRBV19	TGTGCCAGTAGTATATCCTTCGGGGGGGACATGAACACTGAAGCTTTCTTT	CASSISFGGDMNTEAFF
TRBJ2-2	-	-	TRBV2	TGTGCCAGCAGGAAGGCGGCTGTAGTCGGGGAGCTGTTTTTT	CASRKAAVVGELFF
TRBJ2-6	-	TRBD1	TRBV19	TGTGCCAGTAGCCGTGGGACAGGGGCGCCCATCGTCCTGACTTTC	CASSRGTGAPIVLTF
TRBJ1-2	-	-	TRBV14	TGTGCCAGCACCCAAACAGGGAACTATGGCTACACCTTC	CASTQTGNYGYTF
TRBJ2-7	-	TRBD1	TRBV6-5	TGTGCCAGCAGTTCGACGACAGGGGTCCAAAGGGAGCAGTACTTC	CASSSTTGVQREQYF
TRBJ2-7	-	TRBD1	TRBV5-1	TGCGCCAGCAGCTCACCCGGACAGGGGTACGAGCAGTACTTC	CASSSPGQGYEQYF
TRBJ1-1	-	-	TRBV6-5	TGTGCCAGCAGTTTATCAGGGGAAGCTTTCTTT	CASSLSGEAFF
TRBJ2-1	once	TRBD1	TRBV19	TGTGCCAGTGAGCGGACAGGGAGCTCCTACAATGAGCAGTTCTTC	CASERTGSSYNEQFF
TRBJ2-7	-	TRBD1	TRBV10-3	TGTGCCATCTCTCAGGGGGCAGGGGGCGAGCAGTACTTC	CAISQGAGGEQYF
TRBJ1-3	once	-	TRBV6-5	TGTGCCAGCAGGGACAGACCCTCTGGAAACACCATATATTTT	CASRDRPSGNTIYF